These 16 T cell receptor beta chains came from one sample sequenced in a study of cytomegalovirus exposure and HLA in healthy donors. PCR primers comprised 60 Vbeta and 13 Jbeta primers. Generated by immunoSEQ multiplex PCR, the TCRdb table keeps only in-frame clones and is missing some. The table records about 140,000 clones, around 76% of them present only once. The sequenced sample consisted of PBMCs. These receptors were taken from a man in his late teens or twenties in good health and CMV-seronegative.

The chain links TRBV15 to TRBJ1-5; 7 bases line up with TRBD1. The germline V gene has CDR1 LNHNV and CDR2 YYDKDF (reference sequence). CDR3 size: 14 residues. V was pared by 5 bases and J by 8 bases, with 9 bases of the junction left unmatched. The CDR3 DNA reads TGTGCCACCAGCGAAGGGGGCGGGTCCAAGCCCCAGCATTTT. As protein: CATSEGGGSKPQHF. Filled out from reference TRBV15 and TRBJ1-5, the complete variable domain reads DAMVIQNPRYQVTQFGKPVTLSCSQTLNHNVMYWYQQKSSQAPKLLFHYYDKDFNNEADTPDNFQSRRPNTSFCFLDIRSPGLGDTAMYLCATSEGGGSKPQHFGDGTRLSIL.

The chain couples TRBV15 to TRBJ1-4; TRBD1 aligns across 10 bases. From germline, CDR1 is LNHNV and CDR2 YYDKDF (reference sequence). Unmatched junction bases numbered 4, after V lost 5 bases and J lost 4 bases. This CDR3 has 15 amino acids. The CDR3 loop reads CATSLGQGVNEKLFF. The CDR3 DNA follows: TGTGCCACCAGCCTCGGACAGGGGGTTAATGAAAAACTGTTTTTT.

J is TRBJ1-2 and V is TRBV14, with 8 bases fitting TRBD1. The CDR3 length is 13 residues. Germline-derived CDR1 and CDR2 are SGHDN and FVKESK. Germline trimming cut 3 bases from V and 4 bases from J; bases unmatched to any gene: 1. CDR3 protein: CASSQTGVYGYTF. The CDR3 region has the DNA TGTGCCAGCAGCCAGACAGGGGTCTATGGCTACACCTTC. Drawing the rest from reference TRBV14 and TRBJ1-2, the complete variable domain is EAGVTQFPSHSVIEKGQTVTLRCDPISGHDNLYWYRRVMGKEIKFLLHFVKESKQDESGMPNNRFLAERTGGTYSTLKVQPAELEDSGVYFCASSQTGVYGYTFGSGTRLTVV.

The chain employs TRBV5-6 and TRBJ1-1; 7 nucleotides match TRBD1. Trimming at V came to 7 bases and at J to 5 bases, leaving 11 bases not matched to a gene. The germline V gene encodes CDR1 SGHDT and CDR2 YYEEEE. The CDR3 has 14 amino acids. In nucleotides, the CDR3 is TGTGCCAGCTCTCAGGCCAGGGGGGAGACTGAAGCTTTCTTT. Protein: CASSQARGETEAFF.

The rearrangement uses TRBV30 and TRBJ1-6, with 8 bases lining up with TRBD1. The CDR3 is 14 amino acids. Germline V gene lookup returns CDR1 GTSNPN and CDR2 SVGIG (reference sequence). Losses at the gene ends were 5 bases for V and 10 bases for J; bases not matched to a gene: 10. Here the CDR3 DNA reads TGTGCCTGGGACAGGGGACCGGGGCCGTCACCCCTCCACTTT. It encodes CAWDRGPGPSPLHF.

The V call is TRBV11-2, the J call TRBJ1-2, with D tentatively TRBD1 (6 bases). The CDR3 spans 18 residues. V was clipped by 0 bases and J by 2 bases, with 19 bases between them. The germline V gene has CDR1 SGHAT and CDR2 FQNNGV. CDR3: CASSLERGGAKRNYGYTF. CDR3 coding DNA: TGTGCCAGCAGCTTAGAACGGGGGGGGGCGAAACGGAACTATGGCTACACCTTC.

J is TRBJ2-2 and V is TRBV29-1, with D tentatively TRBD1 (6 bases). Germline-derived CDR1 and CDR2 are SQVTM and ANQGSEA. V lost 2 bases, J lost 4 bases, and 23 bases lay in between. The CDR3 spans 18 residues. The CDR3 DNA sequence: TGCAGCGTTGAAAAGAGGCCGGGACAACTTACGTCCACCGGGGAGCTGTTTTTT. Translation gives CSVEKRPGQLTSTGELFF.

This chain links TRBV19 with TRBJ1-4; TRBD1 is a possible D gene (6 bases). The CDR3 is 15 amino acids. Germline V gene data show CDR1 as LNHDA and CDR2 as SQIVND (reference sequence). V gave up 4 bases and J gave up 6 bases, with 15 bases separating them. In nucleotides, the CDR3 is TGTGCCAGTAGTACCCCTTCACAGGGTTATGAAAAACTGTTTTTT. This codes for CASSTPSQGYEKLFF. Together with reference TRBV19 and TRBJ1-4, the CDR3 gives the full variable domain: DGGITQSPKYLFRKEGQNVTLSCEQNLNHDAMYWYRQDPGQGLRLIYYSQIVNDFQKGDIAEGYSVSREKKESFPLTVTSAQKNPTAFYLCASSTPSQGYEKLFFGSGTQLSVL.

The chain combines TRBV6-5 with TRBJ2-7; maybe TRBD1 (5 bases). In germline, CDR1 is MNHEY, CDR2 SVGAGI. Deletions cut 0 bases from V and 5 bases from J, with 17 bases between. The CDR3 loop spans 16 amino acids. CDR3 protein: CASSYSVGSRVDEQYF. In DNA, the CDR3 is TGTGCCAGCAGTTACTCGGTGGGGTCCAGGGTTGACGAGCAGTACTTC.

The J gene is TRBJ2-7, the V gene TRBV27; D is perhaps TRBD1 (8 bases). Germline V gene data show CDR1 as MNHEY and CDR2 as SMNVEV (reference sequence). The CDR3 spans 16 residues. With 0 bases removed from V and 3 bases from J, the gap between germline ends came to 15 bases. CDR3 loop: CASSLSGGTGDYEQYF. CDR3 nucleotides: TGTGCCAGCAGTTTATCGGGGGGGACAGGAGACTACGAGCAGTACTTC.

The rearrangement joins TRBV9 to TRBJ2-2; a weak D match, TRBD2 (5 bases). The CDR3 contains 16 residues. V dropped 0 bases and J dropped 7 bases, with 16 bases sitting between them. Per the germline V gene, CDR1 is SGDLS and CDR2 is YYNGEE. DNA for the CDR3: TGTGCCAGCAGCGTAGTTAGTAGCGTCCAAGTCGGGGAGCTGTTTTTT. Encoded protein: CASSVVSSVQVGELFF.

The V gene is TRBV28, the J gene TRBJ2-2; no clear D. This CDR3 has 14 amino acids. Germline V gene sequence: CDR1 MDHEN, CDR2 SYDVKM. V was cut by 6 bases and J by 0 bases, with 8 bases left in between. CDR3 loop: CASSLTPNTGELFF. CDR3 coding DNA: TGTGCCAGCAGCCTCACACCGAACACCGGGGAGCTGTTTTTT.

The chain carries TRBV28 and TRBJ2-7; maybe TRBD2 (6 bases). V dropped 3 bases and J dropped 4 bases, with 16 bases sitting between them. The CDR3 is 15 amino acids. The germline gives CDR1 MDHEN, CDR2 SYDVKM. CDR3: CASSLRGDGAYEQYF. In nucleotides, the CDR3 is TGTGCCAGCAGTTTGCGCGGGGATGGGGCTTACGAGCAGTACTTC.

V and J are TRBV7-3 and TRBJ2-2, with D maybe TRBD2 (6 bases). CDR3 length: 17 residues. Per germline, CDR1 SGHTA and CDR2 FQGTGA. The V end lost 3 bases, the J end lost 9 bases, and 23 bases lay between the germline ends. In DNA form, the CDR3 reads TGTGCCAGCAGCTTCGGAGGGTCTGGGCAGGGCGACTGGGAGCTGTTTTTT. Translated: CASSFGGSGQGDWELFF.

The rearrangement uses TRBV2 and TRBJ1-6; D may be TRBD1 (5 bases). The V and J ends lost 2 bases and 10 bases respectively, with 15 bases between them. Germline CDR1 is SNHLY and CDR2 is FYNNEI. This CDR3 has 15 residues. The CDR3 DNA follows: TGTGCCAGCAGTGAACTGGTAGGGGCTGGGTCACCCCTCCACTTT. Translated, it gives CASSELVGAGSPLHF. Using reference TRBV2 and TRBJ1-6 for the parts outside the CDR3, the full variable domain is EPEVTQTPSHQVTQMGQEVILRCVPISNHLYFYWYRQILGQKVEFLVSFYNNEISEKSEIFDDQFSVERPDGSNFTLKIRSTKLEDSAMYFCASSELVGAGSPLHFGNGTRLTVT.

CDR3 nucleotide sequence: TGTGCCAGCAGTGGGGACAGGGAGGCCGGGGAGCTGTTTTTT. This translates into CASSGDREAGELFF. V is TRBV6-1 and J is TRBJ2-2; 9 bases line up with TRBD1. The V and J ends lost 4 bases and 6 bases, in that order; junction bases with no gene match: 3. Per the germline V gene, CDR1 is MNHNS and CDR2 is SASEGT. This CDR3 has 14 amino acids.